The 2 T cell receptor beta chains listed next were all sequenced from one sample in a study of T cells in Graves' hyperthyroidism and ophthalmopathy. Template material for amplifying TCR beta CDR3 regions consisted of RNA transcripts. HTBI primers were used for first-round RT-PCR of the TCR CDR3. TCRdb independently ran MiXCR on the multiplex PCR reads; one entry per CDR3 protein. This table has approximately 510,000 distinct CDR3 sequences, around 20% appearing once. Sample: blood. The receptors were gathered from a man in his late teens or twenties with Graves' hyperthyroidism.

V and J are TRBV24-1 and TRBJ2-3; D uncertain. In germline, CDR1 is KGHDR, CDR2 SFDVKD. V lost 8 bases and J 2 bases, leaving 10 bases between the germline ends. The CDR3 loop spans 13 amino acids. Written as DNA, the CDR3 is TGTGCCACCACCGAAGGGCCCACAGATACGCAGTATTTT. Translation gives CATTEGPTDTQYF.

This clonotype came up many times. The chain couples TRBV12-3 or TRBV12-4 to TRBJ1-1; D is uncertain. V dropped 1 base and J dropped 8 bases, with 14 bases sitting between them. This CDR3 has 14 amino acids. This CDR3 reads CASSLVRALREAFF. DNA of the CDR3: TGTGCCAGCAGTTTAGTAAGGGCCTTGAGGGAAGCTTTCTTT.